Sequencing of this T cell receptor beta chain was carried out in a study of siplizumab effects on memory and regulatory T cells. Profiled with immunoSEQ multiplex PCR; TCRdb holds only in-frame clones, not every one. The sample lists some 56,000 clones, around 98% occurring once. In a few donor pairs, unstimulated naive, memory, effector memory and TEMRA subsets were sequenced. Note on this clone: Its target is unknown.

Whole-study findings and limits: Siplizumab brought about a significant reduction in alloreactive sequences traceable to unstimulated CD4+ memory cells.

The TCR sequence derives from a human donor in good health. Material: naive CD8+ T cells sorted from blood.

CDR3 bases: TGTGCCAGCAGCTTGACAGGGGAGCACACCGGGGAGCTGTTTTTT. It translates to CASSLTGEHTGELFF. The V gene is TRBV7-9, the J gene TRBJ2-2; 8 bases match TRBD1. V lost 3 bases, J lost 3 bases, and 3 bases stayed unmatched. Germline lookup yields CDR1 SEHNR and CDR2 FQNEAQ (reference sequence). CDR3 size: 15 residues.